Listed here are 7 T cell receptor beta chains from one sample, sequenced in a study of Ad26.COV2.S vaccination and SARS-CoV-2 variants. Data came from immunoSEQ multiplex PCR; TCRdb stores just in-frame clones and leaves some out. The sample shows approximately 480,000 clones, around nine tenths of them seen only once. Described treatment: approximately 18 received Ad26.COV2.S at low or high dose, single or two shots; 5 received placebo; per-sample allocation not given. Samples were taken on day 63 after the first vaccine or placebo injection. This specimen was peripheral blood, taken in a trial of Ad26.COV2.S vaccine versus placebo. The origin of the receptors is a person aged 18 to 65 who received the Ad26.COV2.S COVID-19 vaccine or a placebo.

This chain uses TRBV5-1 with TRBJ2-1; D call uncertain. The germline V gene encodes CDR1 SGHRS and CDR2 YFSETQ. V was trimmed by 0 bases and J by 7 bases, leaving 5 bases between them. CDR3 length: 12 residues. CDR3 sequence: CASSLGGNEQFF. CDR3 bases: TGCGCCAGCAGCTTGGGGGGAAATGAGCAGTTCTTC. Supplemented by reference TRBV5-1 and TRBJ2-1, the full variable domain reads KAGVTQTPRYLIKTRGQQVTLSCSPISGHRSVSWYQQTPGQGLQFLFEYFSETQRNKGNFPGRFSGRQFSNSRSEMNVSTLELGDSALYLCASSLGGNEQFFGPGTRLTVL.

The chain is built from TRBV5-4 and TRBJ2-7; 9 bases match TRBD2. CDR3 length equals 15 residues. The germline V gene encodes CDR1 SGHNT and CDR2 YYREEE (reference sequence). The trim removed 0 bases at V and 7 bases at J, leaving 8 bases unmatched. This CDR3 reads CASSLVGTSIREQYF. The CDR3 nucleotides are TGTGCCAGCAGCTTGGTTGGGACTAGCATACGGGAGCAGTACTTC.

The chain couples TRBV29-1 to TRBJ1-1; no clear D gene. This CDR3 region has 13 residues. V dropped 6 bases and J dropped 1 base, with 12 bases sitting between them. CDR1 SQVTM and CDR2 ANQGSEA come from the germline V gene. CDR3 DNA sequence: TGCAGCGTCGGCCGAGGGCCGAACACTGAAGCTTTCTTT. Encoded protein: CSVGRGPNTEAFF.

Written as DNA, the CDR3 is TGTGCCAGCAGTCAAAGCGGGAGCTCCTACAATGAGCAGTTCTTC. This encodes CASSQSGSSYNEQFF. The V call is TRBV9, the J call TRBJ2-1; TRBD2 aligns across 8 bases. Trimming removed 5 bases from V and 0 bases from J; junction bases left unmatched: 4. The CDR3 totals 15 residues. Germline CDR1 and CDR2: SGDLS and YYNGEE.

V usage is TRBV7-2 and J usage is TRBJ1-6, with D possibly being TRBD1 (5 bases). This CDR3 is built from 14 residues. V lost 4 bases and J lost 9, with 13 bases in between. CDR1 and CDR2 (germline): SGHTA, FQGNSA. The CDR3 DNA reads as TGTGCCAGCAGCTCCCTGCGGGACCGTTCACCCCTCCACTTT. It yields the protein CASSSLRDRSPLHF.

The chain carries TRBV30 and TRBJ1-1; D is uncertain. The ends were cut back, 3 bases at V and 3 bases at J, with 5 bases in the middle. The CDR3 is 11 amino acids. In germline, CDR1 is GTSNPN, CDR2 SVGIG (reference sequence). The CDR3 loop reads CAWSLDTEAFF. DNA of the CDR3: TGTGCCTGGAGCCTTGACACTGAAGCTTTCTTT.

Only one count was recorded for this clone. The chain uses TRBV4-3 and TRBJ2-1; D is undetermined. V lost 1 base and J lost 0, with 10 bases in between. This CDR3 has 16 residues. Germline V lookup: CDR1 LGHNA, CDR2 YSLEER. CDR3 sequence: CASSQVLASSYNEQFF. The CDR3, as DNA: TGCGCCAGCAGCCAAGTTTTGGCCAGCTCCTACAATGAGCAGTTCTTC.